This entry lists 27 T cell receptor beta chains sequenced from one sample in a study of radiotherapy plus CTLA-4 blockade in lung cancer. Some clones are missing from TCRdb's copy, which holds only in-frame ones; the method was immunoSEQ multiplex PCR. The data hold about 98,000 clones, with roughly 80% observed a single time. The input for sequencing was peripheral blood, taken from a patient treated with radiotherapy plus ipilimumab. The receptors were sampled from a human donor with non-small cell lung cancer who had a partial response to radiotherapy plus ipilimumab.

V and J are TRBV28 and TRBJ2-2; tentative D call: TRBD2 (5 bases). This CDR3 contains 12 residues. V was clipped by 8 bases and J by 2 bases, with 6 bases between them. Germline loops: CDR1 MDHEN, CDR2 SYDVKM. For the CDR3, the DNA is TGTGCCAGCCCGGGAAACACCGGGGAGCTGTTTTTT. Protein sequence: CASPGNTGELFF.

The V and J genes are TRBV21-1 and TRBJ2-7; no check of the table's D call, TRBD1, against the DNA was made. TRBV21-1 is shown as a pseudogene. The CDR3 spans 14 residues. The CDR3 reads CASSPGTGRREQYF. CDR3 bases: TGTGCCAGCAGTCCCGGGACAGGGCGTAGAGAGCAGTACTTC.

The chain recombines TRBV6-1 with TRBJ1-4, with 7 bases fitting TRBD1. Germline loops: CDR1 MNHNS, CDR2 SASEGT. This CDR3 is built from 16 residues. V trimming: 1 base; J trimming: 4 bases; junction bases outside the gene matches: 6. The CDR3 nucleotides are TGTGCCAGCAGTGAAGGATCCGGGACAGTTAATGAAAAACTGTTTTTT. Translating gives CASSEGSGTVNEKLFF.

This clone was picked up a small number of times. The chain links TRBV4-2 to TRBJ2-3; 10 nucleotides align to TRBD2. The CDR3 extends over 16 amino acids. With 1 base clipped from V and 3 bases from J, the junction kept 4 bases outside the gene matches. Germline V gene lookup returns CDR1 LGHNA and CDR2 YNFKEQ. CDR3 DNA: TGTGCCAGCAGCCAAGTTAGAGCGGGAGGGACAGATACGCAGTATTTT. Translation gives CASSQVRAGGTDTQYF.

CDR3 nucleotides: TGTGCCTGGGCTAGCGGGGGAAGCTCCTACGAGCAGTACTTC. Its protein product is CAWASGGSSYEQYF. This chain connects TRBV30 to TRBJ2-7, with TRBD2 matching over 10 bases. The CDR3 has 14 amino acids. V shed 5 bases and J 0 bases; nucleotides not matched to a gene: 4. The germline V gene encodes CDR1 GTSNPN and CDR2 SVGIG (reference sequence).

CDR3 amino acids: CASSLGRTGGTYEQYF. The CDR3, as DNA: TGTGCCAGCAGTTTAGGACGGACAGGGGGCACCTACGAGCAGTACTTC. The J gene is TRBJ2-5, the V gene TRBV27; 11 positions agree with TRBD1. The DNA end is more similar to TRBJ2-7, so the J call may be wrong. Germline CDR1 is MNHEY and CDR2 is SMNVEV (reference sequence). The CDR3 totals 16 residues.

A single count supports this clone. The chain is built from TRBV5-4 and TRBJ1-1, with 9 positions matching TRBD1. The CDR3 is 16 amino acids. Unmatched junction bases numbered 10, after V lost 4 bases and J lost 3 bases. The V gene's germline CDR1 is SGHNT and CDR2 YYREEE (reference sequence). The CDR3: CASSLKQGAGDTEAFF. DNA of the CDR3: TGTGCCAGCAGCCTCAAACAGGGGGCGGGAGACACTGAAGCTTTCTTT.

In its sample, this clone was seen a few times. J is TRBJ2-1 and V is TRBV15; the D is unclear. The CDR3 spans 11 residues. V was cut by 0 bases and J by 12 bases, with 6 bases left in between. Germline CDR1 reads LNHNV; CDR2 reads YYDKDF (reference sequence). The CDR3 sequence is CATSRDVGQFF. The CDR3 region has the DNA TGTGCCACCAGCAGAGATGTCGGGCAGTTCTTC. Complete variable domain (other parts from reference TRBV15 and TRBJ2-1): DAMVIQNPRYQVTQFGKPVTLSCSQTLNHNVMYWYQQKSSQAPKLLFHYYDKDFNNEADTPDNFQSRRPNTSFCFLDIRSPGLGDTAMYLCATSRDVGQFFGPGTRLTVL.

The V and J genes are TRBV5-5 and TRBJ2-5; 8 nucleotides align to TRBD1. The end of the DNA fits TRBJ2-7 better, so the J call may be wrong. The CDR3 spans 13 residues. Germline V lookup: CDR1 SGHKS, CDR2 YYEKEE (reference sequence). The CDR3 region is CASTLTGGYEQYF. The CDR3 region has the DNA TGTGCCAGCACCTTAACAGGGGGCTACGAGCAGTACTTC.

The chain joins TRBV19 to TRBJ1-2; D is perhaps TRBD1 (6 bases). CDR1 is LNHDA and CDR2 is SQIVND in the germline V gene (reference sequence). The CDR3 sequence is 13 residues long. Trimming removed 3 bases from V and 5 bases from J, with 10 bases in between. The CDR3 is CASSMGQDYGYTF. CDR3 nucleotides: TGTGCCAGTAGTATGGGACAAGATTATGGCTACACCTTC.

The rearrangement joins TRBV7-2 to TRBJ2-5; 7 bases fit TRBD2. After removal of 5 bases from V and 0 bases from J, the junction contained 6 bases not matched to a gene. The CDR3 has 15 amino acids. The germline CDR1 and CDR2 sequences are SGHTA and FQGNSA. CDR3 DNA: TGTGCCAGCAGCCTCCAGGGAGGGGACCAAGAGACCCAGTACTTC. Translating gives CASSLQGGDQETQYF.

CDR3 region: CASSSGGAKTFYEQYF. CDR3 nucleotide sequence: TGTGCCAGCAGTTCGGGCGGGGCCAAGACCTTCTACGAGCAGTACTTC. The chain carries TRBV28 and TRBJ2-7, with a weak D call TRBD2 (6 bases). V was cut by 4 bases and J by 3 bases, with 19 bases left in between. The V gene's germline CDR1 is MDHEN and CDR2 SYDVKM. The CDR3 has 16 residues.

V and J are TRBV12-5 and TRBJ2-2, with 7 bases matching TRBD2. The J segment lost 6 bases and the V segment lost 5 bases, leaving 12 bases of the junction unmatched. The CDR3 totals 16 residues. The germline V gene has CDR1 LGHNT and CDR2 FRNRAP. Here the CDR3 DNA reads TGTGCTAGTGGTAAAGGACTAGGAGTCAGTCCCGGGGAGCTGTTTTTT. Amino acid sequence: CASGKGLGVSPGELFF.

The chain links TRBV19 to TRBJ2-1; 8 nucleotides agree with TRBD1. The V gene end was trimmed by 8 bases and the J gene end by 5 bases; junction bases not matched to a gene: 14. The germline V gene has CDR1 LNHDA and CDR2 SQIVND (reference sequence). CDR3 length equals 16 residues. The DNA for the CDR3 is TGTGCCAGTTCAGGGGGCGAACTCCTACTCCACAATGAGCAGTTCTTC. Its protein product is CASSGGELLLHNEQFF.

The chain recombines TRBV11-1 with TRBJ1-1; 9 positions match TRBD1. This CDR3 contains 15 residues. J gave up 2 bases and V 4 bases, and 5 bases lay outside the gene matches. Per the germline V gene, CDR1 is SGHAT and CDR2 is FQDESV (reference sequence). CDR3 nucleotides: TGTGCCAGCAGCTCATGGACAGGGGTTAACACTGAAGCTTTCTTT. Translated: CASSSWTGVNTEAFF.

The CDR3 reads CASSLGDRGNSNEKLFF. CDR3 DNA sequence: TGTGCCAGCAGCTTAGGGGACAGGGGTAATTCTAATGAAAAACTGTTTTTT. The J gene is TRBJ1-4, the V gene TRBV7-9, with TRBD1 matching over 10 bases. CDR3 length: 17 amino acids. Trimming at V came to 1 base and at J to 3 bases, leaving 5 bases not matched to a gene. CDR1 is SEHNR and CDR2 is FQNEAQ in the germline V gene (reference sequence).

This chain links TRBV7-3 with TRBJ2-7, with D possibly being TRBD2 (5 bases). V gave up 5 bases and J gave up 7 bases, with 12 bases separating them. The CDR3 runs to 12 residues. Germline V gene data show CDR1 as SGHTA and CDR2 as FQGTGA. The CDR3 region has the DNA TGTGCCAGCAGCACCCCCACGGGAGAGCAGTACTTC. Protein product: CASSTPTGEQYF.

This sequence joins TRBV18 and TRBJ1-1; TRBD1 agrees at 11 bases. V shed 0 bases and J 10 bases; nucleotides not matched to a gene: 10. CDR3 length: 16 amino acids. Germline loops: CDR1 KGHSH, CDR2 LQKENI. Written as DNA, the CDR3 is TGTGCCAGCTCACCACCGGGGGACAGGGGGTTGGAGTTAGCTTTCTTT. Translating gives CASSPPGDRGLELAFF.

This clone was picked up one time. The chain is built from TRBV6-1 and TRBJ1-2; a possible D gene is TRBD1 (6 bases). This CDR3 is 14 amino acids long. V was clipped by 4 bases and J by 3 bases, with 12 bases between them. Germline loops: CDR1 MNHNS, CDR2 SASEGT. CDR3 sequence: CASSVGGADYGYTF. As DNA, the CDR3 is TGTGCCAGCAGTGTAGGGGGGGCCGACTATGGCTACACCTTC.

V gene TRBV29-1 combines with J gene TRBJ1-1; D ambiguous. The CDR3 extends over 11 amino acids. Germline CDR1 is SQVTM and CDR2 is ANQGSEA. V was pared by 8 bases and J by 12 bases, with 19 bases between. This CDR3 is CSSPVADLTFF. The CDR3, as DNA: TGCAGCTCTCCCGTGGCAGATTTAACTTTCTTT.

The chain recombines TRBV28 with TRBJ2-1; TRBD2 matches at 10 bases. The V and J ends lost 6 bases and 6 bases, in that order; junction bases with no gene match: 5. The CDR3 loop spans 14 amino acids. The germline gives CDR1 MDHEN, CDR2 SYDVKM. The CDR3 loop is CASRALAGSNEQFF. The CDR3 DNA is TGTGCCAGCAGGGCACTAGCGGGATCCAATGAGCAGTTCTTC.

The chain has TRBV7-3 and TRBJ2-7; 8 nucleotides align to TRBD2. This CDR3 is 14 amino acids long. After removal of 8 bases from V and 3 bases from J, the junction contained 9 bases not matched to a gene. Germline-derived CDR1 and CDR2 are SGHTA and FQGTGA. The CDR3 DNA sequence: TGTGCCAGCCAACGAGCGGGAGCAGACTACGAGCAGTACTTC. It encodes CASQRAGADYEQYF.

The rearrangement links TRBV30 to TRBJ2-1; 8 bases match TRBD1. The CDR3 extends over 16 amino acids. Per germline, CDR1 GTSNPN and CDR2 SVGIG (reference sequence). V trimming: 2 bases; J trimming: 3 bases; junction bases outside the gene matches: 9. For the CDR3, the DNA is TGTGCCTGGAGTCCCTCCCCAGGGACAGGCTACAATGAGCAGTTCTTC. Translating gives CAWSPSPGTGYNEQFF.

In DNA, the CDR3 is TGTGCCAGCAGTTATGCGGGGGAGACCCAGTACTTC. Amino acids: CASSYAGETQYF. The chain combines TRBV27 with TRBJ2-5, with D maybe TRBD2 (6 bases). CDR1 MNHEY and CDR2 SMNVEV come from the germline V gene (reference sequence). This CDR3 comprises 12 residues. Trimming stripped 4 bases from V and 5 bases from J, with 8 bases between.

The chain uses TRBV5-1 and TRBJ2-3; TRBD2 agrees at 14 bases. Per the germline V gene, CDR1 is SGHRS and CDR2 is YFSETQ. The CDR3 extends over 19 amino acids. The ends lost 1 base at V and 1 base at J; junction bases unmatched: 8. The CDR3: CASSLQPGLAGEGTDTQYF. CDR3 bases: TGCGCCAGCAGCTTGCAACCGGGACTAGCGGGAGAGGGCACAGATACGCAGTATTTT. Full variable domain (missing parts from reference TRBV5-1 and TRBJ2-3): KAGVTQTPRYLIKTRGQQVTLSCSPISGHRSVSWYQQTPGQGLQFLFEYFSETQRNKGNFPGRFSGRQFSNSRSEMNVSTLELGDSALYLCASSLQPGLAGEGTDTQYFGPGTRLTVL.

The CDR3, as DNA: TGTGCCAGCAGCGTAGGGGCAGGCCTCTCTGGAAACACCATATATTTT. Translated, it gives CASSVGAGLSGNTIYF. The chain has TRBV9 and TRBJ1-3; D is undetermined. The CDR3 is made up of 16 amino acids. The germline V gene encodes CDR1 SGDLS and CDR2 YYNGEE. V was shortened by 0 bases and J by 0 bases, with 10 bases between the two germline ends. Looking up the rest from reference TRBV9 and TRBJ1-3 gives the full variable domain: DSGVTQTPKHLITATGQRVTLRCSPRSGDLSVYWYQQSLDQGLQFLIQYYNGEERAKGNILERFSAQQFPDLHSELNLSSLELGDSALYFCASSVGAGLSGNTIYFGEGSWLTVV.

The table lists this clone with a few counts. The rearrangement joins TRBV30 to TRBJ2-1, with a possible D match to TRBD1 (5 bases). With 1 base removed from V and 4 bases from J, the gap between germline ends came to 8 bases. CDR1 is GTSNPN, CDR2 SVGIG, per germline (reference sequence). This CDR3 spans 13 amino acids. The CDR3, as DNA: TGTGCCTGGAGTGACGACAGTTACAATGAGCAGTTCTTC. Translation: CAWSDDSYNEQFF.